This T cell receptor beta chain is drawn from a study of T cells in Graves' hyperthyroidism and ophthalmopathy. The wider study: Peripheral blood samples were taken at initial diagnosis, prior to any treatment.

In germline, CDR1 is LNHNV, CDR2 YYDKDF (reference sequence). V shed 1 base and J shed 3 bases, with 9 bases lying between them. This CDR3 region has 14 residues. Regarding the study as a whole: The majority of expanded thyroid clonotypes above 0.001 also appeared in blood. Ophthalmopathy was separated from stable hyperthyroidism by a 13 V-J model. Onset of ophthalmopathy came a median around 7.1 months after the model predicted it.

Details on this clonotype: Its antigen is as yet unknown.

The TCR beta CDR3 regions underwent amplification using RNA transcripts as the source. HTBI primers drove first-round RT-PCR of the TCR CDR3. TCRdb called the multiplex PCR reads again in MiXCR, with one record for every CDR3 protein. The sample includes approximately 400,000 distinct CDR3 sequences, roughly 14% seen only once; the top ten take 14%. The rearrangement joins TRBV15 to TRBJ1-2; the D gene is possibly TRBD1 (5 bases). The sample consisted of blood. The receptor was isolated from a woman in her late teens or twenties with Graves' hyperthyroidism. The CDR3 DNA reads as TGTGCCACCAGCAGAGGGGGGTACGACTATGGCTACACCTTC. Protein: CATSRGGYDYGYTF.